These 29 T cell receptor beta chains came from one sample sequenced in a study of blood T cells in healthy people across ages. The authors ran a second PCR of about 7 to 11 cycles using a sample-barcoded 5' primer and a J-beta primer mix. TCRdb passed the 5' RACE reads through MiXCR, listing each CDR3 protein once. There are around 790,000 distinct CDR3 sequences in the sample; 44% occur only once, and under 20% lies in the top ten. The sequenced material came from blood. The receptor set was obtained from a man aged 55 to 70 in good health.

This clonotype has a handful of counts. The CDR3 region is CSVDGRDSLSRGYTF. The DNA of the CDR3 is TGCAGCGTTGATGGTCGGGACAGCCTTTCGAGGGGCTACACCTTC. The chain couples TRBV29-1 to TRBJ1-2, with 7 nucleotides matching TRBD1. Germline V gene data show CDR1 as SQVTM and CDR2 as ANQGSEA. The CDR3 runs 15 residues. Trimming took 3 bases from V and 8 from J; bases not matched to a gene: 15.

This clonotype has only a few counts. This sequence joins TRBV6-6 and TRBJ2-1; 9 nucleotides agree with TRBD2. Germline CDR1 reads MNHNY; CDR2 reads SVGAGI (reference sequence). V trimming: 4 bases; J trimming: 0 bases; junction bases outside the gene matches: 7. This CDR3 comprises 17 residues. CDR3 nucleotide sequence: TGTGCCAGCAGTTCCCGCGGGGGGGGATTCTCCTACAATGAGCAGTTCTTC. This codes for CASSSRGGGFSYNEQFF.

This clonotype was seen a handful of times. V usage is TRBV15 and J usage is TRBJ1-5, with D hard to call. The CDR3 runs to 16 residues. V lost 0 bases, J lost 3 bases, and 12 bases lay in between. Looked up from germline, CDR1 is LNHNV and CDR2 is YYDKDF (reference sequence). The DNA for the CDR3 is TGTGCCACCAGCAGAGATGACGGGATCCTCAATCAGCCCCAGCATTTT. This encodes CATSRDDGILNQPQHF.

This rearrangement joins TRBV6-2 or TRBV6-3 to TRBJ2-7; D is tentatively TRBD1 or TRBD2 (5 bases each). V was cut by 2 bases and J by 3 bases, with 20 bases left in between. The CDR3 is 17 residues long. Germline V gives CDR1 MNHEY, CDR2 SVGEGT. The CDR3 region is CASSYRRSPGRVYEQYF. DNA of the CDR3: TGTGCCAGCAGTTACAGGAGGTCACCGGGACGAGTCTACGAGCAGTACTTC.

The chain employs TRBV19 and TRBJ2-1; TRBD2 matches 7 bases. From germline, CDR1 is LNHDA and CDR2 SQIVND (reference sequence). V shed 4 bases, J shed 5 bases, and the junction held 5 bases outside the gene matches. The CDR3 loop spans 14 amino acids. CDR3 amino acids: CASSTSGHNNEQFF. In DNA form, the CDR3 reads TGTGCCAGTAGTACTAGCGGACACAACAATGAGCAGTTCTTC.

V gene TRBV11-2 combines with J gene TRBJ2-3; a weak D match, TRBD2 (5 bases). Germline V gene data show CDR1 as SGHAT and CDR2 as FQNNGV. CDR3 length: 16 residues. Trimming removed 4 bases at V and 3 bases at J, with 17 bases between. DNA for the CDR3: TGTGCCAGCAGCTCCACGGGTAGCGAGGCGACAGATACGCAGTATTTT. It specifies CASSSTGSEATDTQYF.

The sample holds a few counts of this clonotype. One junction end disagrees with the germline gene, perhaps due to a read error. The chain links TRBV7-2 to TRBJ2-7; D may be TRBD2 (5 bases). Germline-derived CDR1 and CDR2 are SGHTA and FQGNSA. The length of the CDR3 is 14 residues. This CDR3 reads CASSVARGRREQYF. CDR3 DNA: TGTGCCAGCAGCGTAGCGCGAGGCCGGAGGGAGCAGTACTTC.

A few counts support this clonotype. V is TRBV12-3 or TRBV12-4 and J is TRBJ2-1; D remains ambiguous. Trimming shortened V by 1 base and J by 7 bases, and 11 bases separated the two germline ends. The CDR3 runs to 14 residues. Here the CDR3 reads CASSLEGWKNEQFF. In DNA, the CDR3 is TGTGCCAGCAGTTTAGAGGGTTGGAAAAATGAGCAGTTCTTC.

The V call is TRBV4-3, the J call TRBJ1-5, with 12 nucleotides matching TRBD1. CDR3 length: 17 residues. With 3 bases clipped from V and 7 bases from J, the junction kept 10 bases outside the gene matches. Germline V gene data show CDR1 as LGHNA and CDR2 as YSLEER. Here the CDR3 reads CASSHELRDRGHQPQHF. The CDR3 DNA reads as TGCGCCAGCAGCCATGAACTCCGGGACAGGGGGCACCAGCCCCAGCATTTT.

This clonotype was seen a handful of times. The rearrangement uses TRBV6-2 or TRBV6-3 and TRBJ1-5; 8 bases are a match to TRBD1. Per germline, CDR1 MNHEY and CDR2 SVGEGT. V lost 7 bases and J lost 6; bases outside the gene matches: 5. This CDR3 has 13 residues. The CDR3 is CASTQGAGQPQHF. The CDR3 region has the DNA TGTGCCAGCACCCAGGGGGCTGGTCAGCCCCAGCATTTT.

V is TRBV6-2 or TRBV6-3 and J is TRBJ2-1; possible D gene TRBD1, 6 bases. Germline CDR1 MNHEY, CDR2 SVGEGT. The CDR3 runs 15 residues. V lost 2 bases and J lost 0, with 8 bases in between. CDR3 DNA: TGTGCCAGCAGTTACCAGGGGAGCTCCTACAATGAGCAGTTCTTC. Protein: CASSYQGSSYNEQFF.

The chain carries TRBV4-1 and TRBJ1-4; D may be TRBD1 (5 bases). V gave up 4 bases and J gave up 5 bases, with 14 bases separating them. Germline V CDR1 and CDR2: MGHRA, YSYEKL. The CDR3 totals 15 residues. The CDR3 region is CASSPSTVLNEKLFF. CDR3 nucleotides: TGCGCCAGCAGCCCCTCGACAGTATTAAATGAAAAACTGTTTTTT.

Here the CDR3 reads CASRGTGVVGEAFF. The CDR3 DNA reads as TGTGCCAGCAGAGGGACAGGGGTAGTTGGTGAAGCTTTCTTT. V and J are TRBV6-6 and TRBJ1-1; 10 nucleotides match TRBD1. The germline V gene has CDR1 MNHNY and CDR2 SVGAGI (reference sequence). The CDR3 sequence is 14 residues long. Losses at the gene ends were 6 bases for V and 7 bases for J; bases not matched to a gene: 8.

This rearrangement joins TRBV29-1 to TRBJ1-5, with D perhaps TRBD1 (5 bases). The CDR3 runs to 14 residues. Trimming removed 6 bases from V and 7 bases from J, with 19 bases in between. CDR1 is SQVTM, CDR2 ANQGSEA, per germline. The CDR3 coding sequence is TGCAGCGTCGCGGTGGGGGAGAGGGGACAGCCCCAGCATTTT. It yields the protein CSVAVGERGQPQHF.

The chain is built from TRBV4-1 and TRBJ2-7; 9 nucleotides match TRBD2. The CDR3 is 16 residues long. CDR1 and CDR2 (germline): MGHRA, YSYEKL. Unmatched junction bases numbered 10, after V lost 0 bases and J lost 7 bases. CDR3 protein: CASSQEGAGGLNEQYF. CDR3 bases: TGCGCCAGCAGCCAAGAAGGAGCGGGGGGACTCAATGAGCAGTACTTC.

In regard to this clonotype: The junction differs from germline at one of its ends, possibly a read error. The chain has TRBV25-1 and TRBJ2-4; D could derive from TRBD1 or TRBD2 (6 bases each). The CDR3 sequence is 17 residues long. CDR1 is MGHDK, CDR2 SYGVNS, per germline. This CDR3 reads CANSELSGAPAKNIQYF. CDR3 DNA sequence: TGTGCCAACAGTGAATTGTCGGGGGCTCCAGCCAAAAACATTCAGTACTTC.

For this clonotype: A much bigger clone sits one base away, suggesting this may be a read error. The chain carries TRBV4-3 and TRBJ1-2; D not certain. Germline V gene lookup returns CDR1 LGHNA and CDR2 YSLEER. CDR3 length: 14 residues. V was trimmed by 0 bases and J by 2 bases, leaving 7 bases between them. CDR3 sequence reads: CASSQDAVNYGYTF. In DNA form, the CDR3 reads TGCGCCAGCAGCCAAGATGCAGTGAACTATGGCTACACCTTC.

The CDR3 coding sequence is TGTGCCAGCAGCCCCCTTTCGGGGGGCCGAGAGACCCAGTACTTC. This sequence encodes CASSPLSGGRETQYF. V usage is TRBV9 and J usage is TRBJ2-5; tentatively, D is TRBD2 (7 bases). The CDR3 extends over 15 amino acids. Trimming cost V 4 bases and J 4 bases, with 17 bases left between them. The germline CDR1 and CDR2 sequences are SGDLS and YYNGEE.

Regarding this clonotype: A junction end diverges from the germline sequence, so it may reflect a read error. CDR3 loop: CATSEAESSYGYTF. CDR3 nucleotides: TGTGCCACCAGTGAGGCGGAAAGCAGCTATGGCTACACCTTC. The rearrangement links TRBV10-3 to TRBJ1-2; D gene uncertain. This CDR3 comprises 14 residues. Germline CDR1 and CDR2: ENHRY and SYGVKD.

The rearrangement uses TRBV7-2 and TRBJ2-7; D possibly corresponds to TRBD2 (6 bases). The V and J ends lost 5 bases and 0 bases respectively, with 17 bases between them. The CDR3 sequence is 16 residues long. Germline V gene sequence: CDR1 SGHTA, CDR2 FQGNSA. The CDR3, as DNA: TGTGCCAGCAGCCTTAAGCGGGCGGTTAGCTCCTACGAGCAGTACTTC. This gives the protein CASSLKRAVSSYEQYF.

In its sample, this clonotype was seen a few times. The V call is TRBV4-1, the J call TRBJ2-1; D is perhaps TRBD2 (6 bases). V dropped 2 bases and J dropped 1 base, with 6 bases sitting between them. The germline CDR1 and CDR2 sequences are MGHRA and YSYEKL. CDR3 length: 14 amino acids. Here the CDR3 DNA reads TGCGCCAGCAGCCAACTAGCGTCCTACAATGAGCAGTTCTTC. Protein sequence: CASSQLASYNEQFF.

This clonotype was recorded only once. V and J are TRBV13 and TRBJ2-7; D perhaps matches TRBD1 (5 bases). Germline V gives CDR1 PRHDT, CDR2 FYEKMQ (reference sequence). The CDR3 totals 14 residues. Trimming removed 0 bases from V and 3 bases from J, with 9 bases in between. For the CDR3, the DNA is TGTGCCAGCAGCTTAGGGGACAACCGCTACGAGCAGTACTTC. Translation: CASSLGDNRYEQYF.

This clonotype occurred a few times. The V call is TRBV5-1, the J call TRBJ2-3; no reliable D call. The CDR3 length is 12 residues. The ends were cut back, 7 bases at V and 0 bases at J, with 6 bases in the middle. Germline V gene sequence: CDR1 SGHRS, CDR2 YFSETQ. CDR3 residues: CASYLSTDTQYF. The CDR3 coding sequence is TGCGCCAGCTACCTTAGCACAGATACGCAGTATTTT.

The CDR3 region has the DNA TGCAGTGCTAGGACCTCCGGGACTAGCGGGGTTCACAATGAGCAGTTCTTC. Residues: CSARTSGTSGVHNEQFF. This rearrangement joins TRBV20-1 to TRBJ2-1, with 13 positions matching TRBD2. The CDR3 sequence is 17 residues long. The germline V gene encodes CDR1 DFQATT and CDR2 SNEGSKA (reference sequence). Trimming cost V 3 bases and J 5 bases; bases outside gene matches: 10.

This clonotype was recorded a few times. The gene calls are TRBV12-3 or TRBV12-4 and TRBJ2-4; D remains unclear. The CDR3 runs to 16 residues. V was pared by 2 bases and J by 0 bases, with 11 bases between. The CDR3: CASSLRPTLAKNIQYF. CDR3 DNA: TGTGCCAGCAGTTTAAGACCCACCCTAGCCAAAAACATTCAGTACTTC.

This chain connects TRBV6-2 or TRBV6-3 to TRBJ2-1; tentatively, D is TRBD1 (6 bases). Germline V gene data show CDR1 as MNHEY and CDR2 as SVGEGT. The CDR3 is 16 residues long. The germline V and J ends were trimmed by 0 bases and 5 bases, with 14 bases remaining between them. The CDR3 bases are TGTGCCAGCAGTTACTCGAACAGGGCGCCAGACAATGAGCAGTTCTTC. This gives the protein CASSYSNRAPDNEQFF.

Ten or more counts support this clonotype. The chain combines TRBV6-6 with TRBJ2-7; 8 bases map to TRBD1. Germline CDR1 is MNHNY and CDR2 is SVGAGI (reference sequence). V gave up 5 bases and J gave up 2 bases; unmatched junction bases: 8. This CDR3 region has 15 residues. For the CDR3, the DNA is TGTGCCAGCAGTGCCGGGACAGGAAGTCCCTACGAGCAGTACTTC. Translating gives CASSAGTGSPYEQYF.

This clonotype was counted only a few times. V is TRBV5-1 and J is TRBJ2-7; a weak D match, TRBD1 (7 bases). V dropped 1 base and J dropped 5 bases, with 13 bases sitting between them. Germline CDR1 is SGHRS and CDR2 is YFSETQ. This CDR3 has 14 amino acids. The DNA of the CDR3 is TGCGCCAGCAGCTTGTATCAGGGGGGCAACGAGCAGTACTTC. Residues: CASSLYQGGNEQYF.

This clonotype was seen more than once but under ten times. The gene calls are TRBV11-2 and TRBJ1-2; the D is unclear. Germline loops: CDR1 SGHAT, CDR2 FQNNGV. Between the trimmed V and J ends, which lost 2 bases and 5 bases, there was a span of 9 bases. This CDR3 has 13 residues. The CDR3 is CASSLRPDYGYTF. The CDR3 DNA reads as TGTGCCAGCAGCTTAAGGCCGGATTATGGCTACACCTTC.